This T cell receptor (beta chain) was sequenced during a study of shared clonotypes between healthy human individuals. The wider study: The study enrolled a couple of women and a few men aged 18 to 49. The study's findings and limits: The researchers took only blood, and tissue repertoires probably look different.

The method was immunoSEQ multiplex PCR; TCRdb's version includes in-frame clones alone and lacks a portion of them. Of about 2.3 million clones in the sample, less than 95% are singletons; the top ten hold 0.37%. Notes on this clone: What it binds is not known.

The V and J ends lost 3 bases and 6 bases respectively, with 12 bases between them. The CDR3 has 13 residues. Germline CDR1 reads ENHRY; CDR2 reads SYGVKD. The genes are TRBV10-3 and TRBJ2-7; possibly TRBD2 for D (6 bases). This TCR was sampled from a man younger than 30 in good health. Some clones in this sample may be carry-over from other donors' samples. The sequencing input was naive CD4+ T cells from PBMCs. Subset specified: CD45RA+ positively selected. The CDR3 protein is CAISEWRDAEQYF. The DNA for the CDR3 is TGTGCCATCAGTGAATGGCGGGATGCCGAGCAGTACTTC.